These T cell receptor beta chains were read from a single sample in a study of cytomegalovirus exposure and HLA in healthy donors. Using immunoSEQ multiplex PCR, the repertoire was profiled, and TCRdb retains in-frame clones only, with some absent. The sample contains about 180,000 clones, about three quarters of which appear only once. Sample: PBMCs. The receptors stem from a man aged 18 to 29 in good health and CMV-seronegative. Both conserved end residues are part of each CDR3. A D gene is named only where the DNA matches it firmly. Clone sizes are given selectively: once, few, many, or a class where the clone is expanded.

D gene,J gene,V gene,clone size,CDR3 DNA,CDR3 protein
.,TRBJ1-2,TRBV5-1,.,TGCGCCAGCAGCCGACTAGACGGGTCCGGTGGCTACACCTTC,CASSRLDGSGGYTF
TRBD2,TRBJ2-1,TRBV19,.,TGTGCCAGTAGTATCGCTAGCGGGGGGGCCAGAGATGAGCAGTTCTTC,CASSIASGGARDEQFF
.,TRBJ2-7,TRBV5-1,.,TGCGCCAGCAGCACGGGGGTGGGGTTCTACGAGCAGTACTTC,CASSTGVGFYEQYF
TRBD2,TRBJ2-3,TRBV19,.,TGTGCCAGTAGGTTAGCGGGGGGGCCATCAGATACGCAGTATTTT,CASRLAGGPSDTQYF
.,TRBJ2-7,TRBV27,.,TGTGCCAGCACTTCCGAGGGGGGGGCCTACGAGCAGTACTTC,CASTSEGGAYEQYF
.,TRBJ2-1,TRBV7-9,.,TGTGCCAGCAGCTTGGCAGTTTACAATGAGCAGTTCTTC,CASSLAVYNEQFF
.,TRBJ2-2,TRBV2,once,TGTGCCAGCAGCGGTGCGCAGGGGCTTAACACCGGGGAGCTGTTTTTT,CASSGAQGLNTGELFF
TRBD1,TRBJ1-1,TRBV4-1,.,TGCGCCAGCAGCCCCCGGGACAGGGGGACCGGGAACACTGAAGCTTTCTTT,CASSPRDRGTGNTEAFF
TRBD2,TRBJ2-1,TRBV4-3,.,TGCGCCAGCAGCCAAGATTGGCGACTAGCGGGAGGTGGGGAGCAGTTCTTC,CASSQDWRLAGGGEQFF
.,TRBJ2-5,TRBV18,.,TGTGCCAGCTCACCCAACGGTGGGACCCAGTACTTC,CASSPNGGTQYF
TRBD2,TRBJ2-2,TRBV7-3,.,TGTGCCAGCAGCTTAATCGGTGCGGGGGACCCCCGGGAGCTGTTTTTT,CASSLIGAGDPRELFF
.,TRBJ1-5,TRBV5-8,.,TGTGCCAGCAGCTTGGCCGCACTTTACGGGGGCAATCAGCCCCAGCATTTT,CASSLAALYGGNQPQHF
.,TRBJ2-2,TRBV9,.,TGTGCCAGCAGCCACACAAGCACAGGATCTGGGGAGCTGTTTTTT,CASSHTSTGSGELFF
.,TRBJ1-1,TRBV5-4,few,TGTGCCAGCAGCTTTCCAGGGAACACTGAAGCTTTCTTT,CASSFPGNTEAFF
.,TRBJ1-2,TRBV7-2,.,TGTGCCAGCAGCTTAGGCCTTACTTCGGGACAATCTGGCTACACCTTC,CASSLGLTSGQSGYTF
.,TRBJ2-3,TRBV5-6,.,TGTGCCAGCAGCTTGGCGAGCTTGAGCACAGATACGCAGTATTTT,CASSLASLSTDTQYF
.,TRBJ1-5,TRBV11-2,.,TGTGCCAGCAGCTTAAACGGGGGTGGCCAGCCCCAGCATTTT,CASSLNGGGQPQHF
.,TRBJ2-7,TRBV30,few,TGTGCCTGCGTACCGTCGAGCTCCTACGAGCAGTACTTC,CACVPSSSYEQYF
.,TRBJ2-5,TRBV11-2,few,TGTGCCAGCAGCTTCGGGTCCGTAGAGACCCAGTACTTC,CASSFGSVETQYF
TRBD2,TRBJ2-1,TRBV5-1,once,TGCGCCAGCAGCTTTGGACTAGCGGGGTACACCTACAATGAGCAGTTCTTC,CASSFGLAGYTYNEQFF
.,TRBJ1-5,TRBV28,once,TGTGCCACTACAGGGAAGTATAGCAATCAGCCCCAGCATTTT,CATTGKYSNQPQHF
TRBD2,TRBJ2-1,TRBV30,.,TGTGCCTGGAGTATGGGACTACCTACACAGTTCTTC,CAWSMGLPTQFF
.,TRBJ1-6,TRBV5-6,.,TGTGCCAGCAGCTTGGGGGAGCTACCACCCCTCCACTTT,CASSLGELPPLHF
.,TRBJ2-1,TRBV5-4,.,TGTGCCAGCAGCTTGGACGTGGGGGGGCCGTATGAGCAGCTCTTC,CASSLDVGGPYEQLF
.,TRBJ1-1,TRBV10-3,few,TGTGCCACGAGAGAGGGGAACACTGAAGCTTTCTTT,CATREGNTEAFF
TRBD1,TRBJ2-7,TRBV7-9,.,TGTGCCAGTTCGCCGGGACAGGGTAAATATGAGCAGTACTTC,CASSPGQGKYEQYF
TRBD1,TRBJ2-1,TRBV11-3,.,TGTGCCTCCCTAAACAGGGGCGATGAGCAGTTCTTC,CASLNRGDEQFF
.,TRBJ2-3,TRBV6-1,.,TGTGCCAGCAGACTACACAGCACAGATACGCAGTATTTT,CASRLHSTDTQYF
TRBD1,TRBJ2-3,TRBV19,.,TGTGCCAGTAGTGCGGACAGGGGAGGGACAGATACGCAGTATTTT,CASSADRGGTDTQYF
.,TRBJ2-6,TRBV6-5,.,TGTGCCGCCCAACAGGGACCTGGGGCCAACGTCCTGACTTTC,CAAQQGPGANVLTF
.,TRBJ1-1,TRBV30,.,TGTGCCTGGAGTACTGCCCGGGTCAGGGTGAACACTGAAGCTTTCTTT,CAWSTARVRVNTEAFF
.,TRBJ2-7,TRBV27,.,TGTGCCAGCAGTCGCGACTCGTTGAACTACGAGCAGTACTTC,CASSRDSLNYEQYF
.,TRBJ2-7,TRBV11-2,.,TGTGCCAGCAGCCCTACGACAGGTTCAACCTACGAGCAGTACTTC,CASSPTTGSTYEQYF
.,TRBJ1-6,TRBV9,.,TGTGCCAGCAGCCCTCAAGGAGGGGCACGTTCACCCCTCCACTTT,CASSPQGGARSPLHF
TRBD1,TRBJ2-1,TRBV4-3,.,TGCGCCAGCAGCCAAGATCGGGACAGGGTATACAATGAGCAGTTCTTC,CASSQDRDRVYNEQFF
TRBD1,TRBJ1-2,TRBV7-2,few,TGTGCCAGCAGCTCTCAGGACAGGAGGGACTATGGCTACACCTTC,CASSSQDRRDYGYTF
.,TRBJ1-2,TRBV28,.,TGTGCCAGCGGGTTGACGGGTGGCTACACCTTC,CASGLTGGYTF
TRBD1,TRBJ1-2,TRBV29-1,.,TGCAGCGTTGATTTCCTCCCGACCCAGGGGGCGGACTATGGCTACACCTTC,CSVDFLPTQGADYGYTF
.,TRBJ2-2,TRBV6-1,.,TGTGCCAGCAGCCCGAGGCAATGGACCGGGGAGCTGTTTTTT,CASSPRQWTGELFF
.,TRBJ2-3,TRBV9,.,TGTGCCAGCAGCGTAGAGGCAGCGACTAGCACAGATACGCAGTATTTT,CASSVEAATSTDTQYF
.,TRBJ2-7,TRBV19,.,TGTGTCAGTAGCCCTCAGGTTTACTCCTACGAGCAGTACTTC,CVSSPQVYSYEQYF
.,TRBJ1-3,TRBV18,.,TGTGCCAGCTCACCCCGGGAGGACTCTGGAAACACCATATATTTT,CASSPREDSGNTIYF
.,TRBJ1-1,TRBV7-9,.,TGTGCCAGCAGCTTAGGCGGGAAAGCTTTCTTT,CASSLGGKAFF
.,TRBJ2-2,TRBV6-1,.,TGTGCCAGCACCGGCAGGGCGAACACCGGGGAGCTGTTTTTT,CASTGRANTGELFF
.,TRBJ2-6,TRBV5-1,.,TGCGCCAGCAGCTTGGATAGAGGGCTCTCTGGGGCCAACGTCCTGACTTTC,CASSLDRGLSGANVLTF
.,TRBJ1-2,TRBV14,.,TGTGCCAGCAGCCAAGATCAGGGTTCACAGTCCTTC,CASSQDQGSQSF
.,TRBJ2-3,TRBV7-2,.,TGTGCCAGCAGCTTGGGAGAGACCCGTGCCGCAGATACGCAGTATTTT,CASSLGETRAADTQYF
TRBD1,TRBJ2-7,TRBV11-3,.,TGTGCCAGCAGTCCCCGTGCCGGGACAGGGATGCACGAGCAGTACTTC,CASSPRAGTGMHEQYF
.,TRBJ2-3,TRBV29-1,.,TGCAGCGTTGAAGAGTACACAGATACGCAGTATTTT,CSVEEYTDTQYF
.,TRBJ1-2,TRBV30,.,TGTGCCTGGAGACAAACAGAGAGCAACTATGGCTACACCTTC,CAWRQTESNYGYTF
TRBD2,TRBJ2-1,TRBV7-9,.,TGTGCCAGCAGCTTAGTGCGCGGGAGTCTAAATGAGCAGTTCTTC,CASSLVRGSLNEQFF
TRBD1,TRBJ2-7,TRBV5-1,.,TGCGCCAGCAGCTCCCGGGACAGGTCCCACTACGAGCAGTACTTC,CASSSRDRSHYEQYF
TRBD1,TRBJ1-4,TRBV2,.,TGTGCCAGCACACAGGGGGCCCCCAGATGTAAACTGTTTTTT,CASTQGAPRCKLFF
.,TRBJ2-2,TRBV7-9,.,TGTGCCAGCGGAGGTGACGGGGCCGGGGAGCTGTTTTTT,CASGGDGAGELFF
TRBD1,TRBJ1-5,TRBV6-5,.,TGTGCCAGCAGTCGGACGGACAGGGTTCAGCCCCAGCATTTT,CASSRTDRVQPQHF
TRBD2,TRBJ2-1,TRBV7-8,few,TGTGCCAGCCGCTTAAAGACTAGCGGGGGGAATGAGCAGTTCTTC,CASRLKTSGGNEQFF
TRBD1,TRBJ1-1,TRBV30,once,TGTGCCTGGAGGGGACAGGGGACCACTGAAGCTTTCTTT,CAWRGQGTTEAFF